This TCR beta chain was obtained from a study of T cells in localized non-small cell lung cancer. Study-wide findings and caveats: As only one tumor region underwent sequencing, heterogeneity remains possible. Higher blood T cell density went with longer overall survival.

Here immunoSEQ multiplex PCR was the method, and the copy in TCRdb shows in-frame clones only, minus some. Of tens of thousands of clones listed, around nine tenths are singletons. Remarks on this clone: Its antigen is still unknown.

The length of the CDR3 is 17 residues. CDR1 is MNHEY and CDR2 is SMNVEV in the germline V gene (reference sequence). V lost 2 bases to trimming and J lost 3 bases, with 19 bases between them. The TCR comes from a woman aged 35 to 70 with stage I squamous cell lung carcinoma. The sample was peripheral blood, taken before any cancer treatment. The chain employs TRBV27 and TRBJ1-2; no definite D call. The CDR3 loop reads CASSLTPATGLDYGYTF. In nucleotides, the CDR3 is TGTGCCAGCAGTTTAACCCCAGCTACGGGGTTAGACTATGGCTACACCTTC.